What follows is one T cell receptor beta chain and its context. This entry is derived from a study of OX40 agonist ivuxolimab in advanced cancers. Study as a whole: An agonistic human IgG2 monoclonal antibody against OX40 (CD134) was given. The diagnoses of dose-escalation patients were hepatocellular carcinoma, melanoma, renal cell or head and neck cancer.

The table came from immunoSEQ multiplex PCR; TCRdb's copy has only in-frame clones and leaves some out. The data contain about 62,000 clones, almost 95% of them singletons. Germline CDR1 and CDR2: SEHNR and FQNEAQ (reference sequence). The CDR3 runs to 15 residues. Trimming at V came to 3 bases and at J to 0 bases, leaving 1 base not matched to a gene. The material was CD4+ or CD8+ T cells sorted from blood, obtained in a trial of the OX40 agonist ivuxolimab. This chain joins TRBV7-9 and TRBJ2-7; 11 bases map to TRBD2. The receptor was derived from an adult with an advanced solid tumor such as melanoma, head and neck, liver or kidney cancer. CDR3 DNA sequence: TGTGCCAGCAGCTTCGGGACTAGCGGCTCCTACGAGCAGTACTTC. This codes for CASSFGTSGSYEQYF.